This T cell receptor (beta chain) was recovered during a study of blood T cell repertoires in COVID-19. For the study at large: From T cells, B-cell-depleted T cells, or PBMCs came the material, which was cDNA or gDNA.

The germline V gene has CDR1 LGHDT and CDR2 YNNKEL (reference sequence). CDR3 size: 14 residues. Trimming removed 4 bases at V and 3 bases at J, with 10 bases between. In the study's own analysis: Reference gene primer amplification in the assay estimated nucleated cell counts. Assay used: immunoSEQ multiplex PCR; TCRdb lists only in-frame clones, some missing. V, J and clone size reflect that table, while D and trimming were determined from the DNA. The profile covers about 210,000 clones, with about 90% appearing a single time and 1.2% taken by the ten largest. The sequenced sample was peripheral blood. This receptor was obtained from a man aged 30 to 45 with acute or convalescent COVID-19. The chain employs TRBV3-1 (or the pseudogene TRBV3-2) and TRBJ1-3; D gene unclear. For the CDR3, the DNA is TGTGCCAGCAGCCCGCGGGCCTTTGGAAACACCATATATTTT. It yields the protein CASSPRAFGNTIYF.